This T cell receptor beta chain appears in the sequencing data of a study of cytomegalovirus exposure and HLA in healthy donors. Primers: 60 Vbeta forward and 13 Jbeta reverse. Here immunoSEQ multiplex PCR was the method, and the copy in TCRdb shows in-frame clones only, minus some. The table shows roughly 160,000 clones, with about three quarters occurring only once. Study findings and constraints: Reportedly, TCR beta sequences accurately predicted HLA-A and HLA-B alleles in most subjects. Another analysis was done later, and it associated 16,951 TCR beta sequences with HLA alleles at 0.05 false discovery rate.

V gave up 0 bases and J gave up 3 bases, with 15 bases separating them. CDR1 is SGHAT, CDR2 FQNNGV, per germline. This CDR3 is 16 amino acids long. Turning to this clone: The antigen is undetermined.

The specimen was PBMCs. The source of this sequence is a girl aged 10 to 17 in good health and CMV-seronegative. The chain links TRBV11-2 to TRBJ2-7; D is possibly TRBD2 (5 bases). The CDR3 sequence: CASSLDRTSFIYEQYF. CDR3 coding DNA: TGTGCCAGCAGCTTAGATAGGACTTCCTTTATCTACGAGCAGTACTTC.